This T cell receptor (beta chain) was found in a study of monozygotic twins with inflammatory bowel disease. For each CDR3 protein, TCRdb gives one entry from its re-call of the 5' RACE reads, without DNA. The sample features over 350,000 distinct CDR3 sequences, with 2.6% in its top ten. The germline gives CDR1 SQVTM, CDR2 ANQGSEA. The CDR3 sequence is 15 residues long. This TCR came from a human donor with ulcerative colitis or Crohn's disease, or a healthy co-twin of an affected twin (not recorded which). The chain recombines TRBV29-1 with TRBJ2-3; TCRdb's D call of TRBD1 is untestable without DNA. What was sequenced was blood. The CDR3 sequence is CSVEGGGQGTDTQYF.